The 28 T cell receptor beta chains listed next were all sequenced from one sample in a study of vaccination and CD4 T cells after COVID-19. MiXCR was run by TCRdb on the PCR reads, yielding one entry per CDR3 protein. Of tens of thousands of distinct CDR3 sequences in the sample, roughly 50% were seen once. Noted time point: late sampling 161 to 241 days after vaccination in three convalescent patients. The sequencing here drew on CD4+ T cells from blood, taken about 7 months after SARS-CoV-2 vaccination. The receptors come from a human donor who had recovered from COVID-19.

The chain joins TRBV7-9 to TRBJ2-3; D is uncertain. The CDR3 length is 12 residues. Trimming cost V 4 bases and J 5 bases, with 7 bases left between them. Germline CDR1 SEHNR, CDR2 FQNEAQ (reference sequence). In DNA, the CDR3 is TGTGCCAGCAGCTCGTTAGGAGATACGCAGTATTTT. It is translated as CASSSLGDTQYF.

The chain has TRBV18 and TRBJ1-5, with 7 nucleotides matching TRBD1. Germline lookup yields CDR1 KGHSH and CDR2 LQKENI. The CDR3 is 14 residues long. V was pared by 5 bases and J by 4 bases, with 5 bases of the junction left unmatched. As DNA, the CDR3 is TGTGCCAGCTCATCGGTGGGACAGAATCAGCCCCAGCATTTT. Protein product: CASSSVGQNQPQHF. The full variable domain, completed using reference TRBV18 and TRBJ1-5, is NAGVMQNPRHLVRRRGQEARLRCSPMKGHSHVYWYRQLPEEGLKFMVYLQKENIIDESGMPKERFSAEFPKEGPSILRIQQVVRGDSAAYFCASSSVGQNQPQHFGDGTRLSIL.

This rearrangement joins TRBV30 to TRBJ1-2; tentative D call: TRBD1 (5 bases). Trimming left V 4 bases short and J 8 bases short, with 17 bases between. The CDR3 has 13 amino acids. CDR1 is GTSNPN and CDR2 is SVGIG in the germline V gene (reference sequence). The CDR3 protein is CAWKRDPGGGYTF. In nucleotides, the CDR3 is TGTGCCTGGAAGCGGGACCCGGGCGGCGGCTACACCTTC.

This clonotype was detected only a few times. CDR3 sequence reads: CASSLPPPGRGSPLHF. Here the CDR3 DNA reads TGTGCCAGCAGCTTACCTCCCCCCGGGCGGGGTTCACCCCTCCACTTT. This rearrangement joins TRBV7-2 to TRBJ1-6; no definite D call. CDR3 length: 16 amino acids. V lost 2 bases and J lost 9, with 17 bases in between. Germline V gives CDR1 SGHTA, CDR2 FQGNSA.

The J gene is TRBJ2-7, the V gene TRBV6-2 or TRBV6-3, with D possibly being TRBD2 (6 bases). CDR1 MNHEY and CDR2 SVGEGT come from the germline V gene. The V and J ends lost 0 bases and 2 bases respectively, with 11 bases between them. CDR3 size: 15 residues. CDR3 coding DNA: TGTGCCAGCAGTTACTCGATGGAGGGCGCCTACGAGCAGTACTTC. Its translation is CASSYSMEGAYEQYF.

The gene calls are TRBV20-1 and TRBJ2-2; TRBD2 matches at 7 bases. With V trimmed by 6 bases and J by 0 bases, 7 bases remained unmatched. The length of the CDR3 is 15 residues. Looked up from germline, CDR1 is DFQATT and CDR2 is SNEGSKA (reference sequence). In DNA form, the CDR3 reads TGCAGTGCGGGCGGGGGATACGCGAACACCGGGGAGCTGTTTTTT. It encodes CSAGGGYANTGELFF.

V usage is TRBV6-2 or TRBV6-3 and J usage is TRBJ2-5; possible D gene TRBD1, 6 bases. Trimming left V 6 bases short and J 3 bases short, with 14 bases between. Germline V gene sequence: CDR1 MNHEY, CDR2 SVGEGT. The CDR3 spans 14 residues. CDR3 nucleotide sequence: TGTGCCAGCAGGGACCGACAGGACAAAGAGACCCAGTACTTC. This sequence encodes CASRDRQDKETQYF.

This clonotype has more than one count but fewer than ten. The chain employs TRBV5-8 and TRBJ2-5, with D possibly TRBD2 on 5 matching bases. Trimming left V 4 bases short and J 3 bases short, with 10 bases between. Per the germline V gene, CDR1 is SGHTS and CDR2 is YDEGEE. This CDR3 spans 13 amino acids. The CDR3 sequence: CASSRGLKETQYF. The CDR3 nucleotides read TGTGCCAGCAGCCGCGGACTCAAAGAGACCCAGTACTTC.

This clonotype has just one count. The DNA of the CDR3 is TGTGCCAGCAGACGAGAGGGATTTGGGGGTGAGCAGTTCTTC. Residues: CASRREGFGGEQFF. This sequence joins TRBV7-2 and TRBJ2-1; the D call may be TRBD1 or TRBD2 (5 bases each). The CDR3 has 14 residues. Germline loops: CDR1 SGHTA, CDR2 FQGNSA. V lost 6 bases to trimming and J lost 9 bases, with 18 bases between them.

This clonotype was detected only a few times. The chain is built from TRBV7-9 and TRBJ2-7, with TRBD2 identical over 7 bases. After removal of 0 bases from V and 5 bases from J, the junction contained 7 bases not matched to a gene. Germline CDR1 reads SEHNR; CDR2 reads FQNEAQ (reference sequence). This CDR3 has 15 amino acids. This CDR3 reads CASSLAGGVGNEQYF. The CDR3 DNA is TGTGCCAGCAGCTTAGCGGGGGGGGTAGGAAACGAGCAGTACTTC.

The chain has TRBV6-5 and TRBJ2-1; 16 nucleotides line up with TRBD2. Unmatched junction bases numbered 7, after V lost 0 bases and J lost 5 bases. Germline V gene data show CDR1 as MNHEY and CDR2 as SVGAGI. The CDR3 spans 19 residues. The DNA of the CDR3 is TGTGCCAGCAGTTACTCTGCGGGACTAGCGGGAGGGCCTGACAATGAGCAGTTCTTC. It is translated as CASSYSAGLAGGPDNEQFF.

This clonotype has only a few counts. The chain uses TRBV7-4 and TRBJ2-1, with a tentative D call TRBD2 (6 bases). The V gene's germline CDR1 is SGHVT and CDR2 SQSDAQ. Between the trimmed V and J ends, which lost 2 bases and 3 bases, there was a span of 32 bases. The CDR3 is 22 amino acids. The CDR3 reads CASSLLLYVPEGPGLYYNEQFF. Here the CDR3 DNA reads TGTGCCAGCAGCTTACTCTTGTACGTGCCGGAGGGCCCGGGGTTATACTACAATGAGCAGTTCTTC.

The CDR3, as DNA: TGTGCCAGTCGCCCGGACCCGAACACCGGGGAGCTGTTTTTT. This sequence encodes CASRPDPNTGELFF. The V gene is TRBV6-4, the J gene TRBJ2-2; D unclear. In germline, CDR1 is MRHNA, CDR2 SNTAGT. Trimming removed 9 bases from V and 0 bases from J, with 11 bases in between. The CDR3 has 14 amino acids.

The CDR3, as DNA: TGTGCCAGCAGCCAAGATGAAGGCGGACAGGGTACGTTCCCCCTCCACTTT. As protein: CASSQDEGGQGTFPLHF. The chain couples TRBV4-2 to TRBJ1-6; 8 positions agree with TRBD1. Germline V gene lookup returns CDR1 LGHNA and CDR2 YNFKEQ. Losses at the gene ends were 0 bases for V and 13 bases for J; bases not matched to a gene: 14. The CDR3 totals 17 residues.

CDR3 region: CASTSVGNNYEQYF. CDR3 sequence (DNA): TGTGCCAGCACCTCGGTGGGGAACAACTACGAGCAGTACTTC. The J gene is TRBJ2-7, the V gene TRBV28; D is unclear. This CDR3 has 14 amino acids. Germline CDR1 reads MDHEN; CDR2 reads SYDVKM. V lost 7 bases to trimming and J lost 3 bases, with 16 bases between them.

This chain uses TRBV20-1 with TRBJ2-1; unclear D gene. This CDR3 contains 12 residues. The ends were cut back, 6 bases at V and 4 bases at J, with 10 bases in the middle. Germline V gene lookup returns CDR1 DFQATT and CDR2 SNEGSKA (reference sequence). The CDR3 DNA reads TGCAGTGCCAGTAGAGGTTACAATGAGCAGTTCTTC. This gives the protein CSASRGYNEQFF.

This clonotype has only a few counts. The V gene is TRBV7-9, the J gene TRBJ1-5; D perhaps matches TRBD1 (5 bases). The CDR3 runs to 13 residues. Trimming cost V 5 bases and J 1 base, with 6 bases left between them. The V gene's germline CDR1 is SEHNR and CDR2 FQNEAQ (reference sequence). CDR3 in amino acids: CASSRDSNQPQHF. In DNA, the CDR3 is TGTGCCAGCAGCCGGGACAGCAATCAGCCCCAGCATTTT.

The chain is built from TRBV6-1 and TRBJ2-7, with 8 nucleotides matching TRBD2. Germline trimming cut 6 bases from V and 0 bases from J; bases unmatched to any gene: 13. The V gene's germline CDR1 is MNHNS and CDR2 SASEGT. CDR3 length: 17 residues. The CDR3 reads CASRGGTSGIFSYEQYF. In DNA, the CDR3 is TGTGCCAGCAGAGGTGGCACTAGCGGAATATTCTCCTACGAGCAGTACTTC.

The V gene is TRBV4-1, the J gene TRBJ1-6, with 8 bases matching TRBD1. CDR1 is MGHRA, CDR2 YSYEKL, per germline. V was clipped by 0 bases and J by 13 bases; unmatched bases: 8. The CDR3 length is 15 residues. The CDR3 protein is CASSQDQGQVDPLHF. In nucleotides, the CDR3 is TGCGCCAGCAGCCAAGATCAGGGACAGGTTGATCCCCTCCACTTT.

A few counts support this clonotype. The chain has TRBV15 and TRBJ1-4; TRBD1 is a possible D gene (5 bases). The V gene lost 0 bases and the J gene lost 4 bases, with 12 bases spanning the gap. The CDR3 totals 16 residues. Germline CDR1 is LNHNV and CDR2 is YYDKDF (reference sequence). CDR3 amino acids: CATSRDMGGGNEKLFF. The CDR3 DNA reads as TGTGCCACCAGCAGAGATATGGGGGGTGGTAATGAAAAACTGTTTTTT. Variable domain in full (rest from reference TRBV15 and TRBJ1-4): DAMVIQNPRYQVTQFGKPVTLSCSQTLNHNVMYWYQQKSSQAPKLLFHYYDKDFNNEADTPDNFQSRRPNTSFCFLDIRSPGLGDTAMYLCATSRDMGGGNEKLFFGSGTQLSVL.

This clonotype was counted between two and nine times. The chain recombines TRBV24-1 with TRBJ1-5; 9 nucleotides agree with TRBD1. The germline gives CDR1 KGHDR, CDR2 SFDVKD. J was trimmed by 1 base and V by 4 bases; bases with no gene match: 7. The CDR3 spans 17 residues. The DNA for the CDR3 is TGTGCCACCAGTGAGTCCGGGACAGGGCTGAGCAATCAGCCCCAGCATTTT. It specifies CATSESGTGLSNQPQHF.

This clonotype was detected a few times. CDR3 sequence: CAGGGPGLAINEQYF. CDR3 DNA: TGTGCCGGGGGAGGCCCGGGACTAGCGATAAACGAGCAGTACTTC. The chain joins TRBV28 to TRBJ2-7, with 10 bases identical to TRBD2. The CDR3 spans 15 residues. Germline V gene sequence: CDR1 MDHEN, CDR2 SYDVKM. J lost 5 bases, V lost 11 bases, and 15 bases had no gene match.

The chain links TRBV5-4 to TRBJ2-5, with a weak D call TRBD2 (6 bases). Trimming removed 0 bases from V and 4 bases from J, with 10 bases in between. The V gene's germline CDR1 is SGHNT and CDR2 YYREEE (reference sequence). The CDR3 runs to 14 residues. The DNA for the CDR3 is TGTGCCAGCAGCTTGGGGGGGGTCCCAGAGACCCAGTACTTC. It encodes CASSLGGVPETQYF.

V gene TRBV19 combines with J gene TRBJ2-3, with D possibly TRBD1 on 5 matching bases. The germline CDR1 and CDR2 sequences are LNHDA and SQIVND (reference sequence). The CDR3 loop spans 13 amino acids. Deletions cut 4 bases from V and 6 bases from J, with 11 bases between. DNA for the CDR3: TGTGCCAGTAGTACCTCCAGGGTCGATACGCAGTATTTT. Its protein is CASSTSRVDTQYF.

This clonotype was counted between two and nine times. The chain couples TRBV7-3 to TRBJ2-5; tentatively, D is TRBD1 (6 bases). Trimming took 5 bases from V and 3 from J, leaving 10 bases between them. The CDR3 covers 13 residues. Germline CDR1 SGHTA, CDR2 FQGTGA. Written as DNA, the CDR3 is TGTGCCAGCAGCCCAGGGGTAAAAGAGACCCAGTACTTC. Amino acid sequence: CASSPGVKETQYF.

The chain links TRBV15 to TRBJ1-1; D is unclear. CDR1 is LNHNV, CDR2 YYDKDF, per germline (reference sequence). This CDR3 has 15 residues. Trimming pared 4 bases from V and 0 bases from J, leaving 12 bases between. Written as DNA, the CDR3 is TGTGCCACCAGCAAAGACCAAGAAATGAACACTGAAGCTTTCTTT. Residues: CATSKDQEMNTEAFF. Variable domain in full (rest from reference TRBV15 and TRBJ1-1): DAMVIQNPRYQVTQFGKPVTLSCSQTLNHNVMYWYQQKSSQAPKLLFHYYDKDFNNEADTPDNFQSRRPNTSFCFLDIRSPGLGDTAMYLCATSKDQEMNTEAFFGQGTRLTVV.

The chain is built from TRBV27 and TRBJ2-7; D ambiguous. Germline CDR1 and CDR2: MNHEY and SMNVEV (reference sequence). The CDR3 extends over 12 amino acids. Trimming removed 5 bases from V and 5 bases from J, with 10 bases in between. The CDR3 nucleotides are TGTGCCAGCAGTACCAACATCCACGAGCAGTACTTC. Translated, it gives CASSTNIHEQYF.

V gene TRBV27 combines with J gene TRBJ1-4; TRBD1 matches 10 bases. The CDR3 is 15 amino acids. Germline values: CDR1 MNHEY, CDR2 SMNVEV (reference sequence). V lost 3 bases to trimming and J lost 8 bases; unmatched junction nucleotides: 6. This CDR3 is CASSFGTGVQEKLFF. The DNA for the CDR3 is TGTGCCAGCAGTTTCGGGACAGGGGTTCAGGAAAAACTGTTTTTT.